This passage covers 28 T cell receptor beta chains from one sample sequenced in a study of T cell responses to AZD1222 COVID-19 vaccine. The repertoire was sequenced with immunoSEQ multiplex PCR; TCRdb's copy has only in-frame clones and lacks some. The data contain about 140,000 clones, 91% of them singletons. Sequencing was performed on peripheral blood, taken 28 days after the second dose of the MenACWY control vaccine. The origin of the receptors is an adult who received the MenACWY meningococcal vaccine as a control.

This clone turned up a few times. The chain uses TRBV10-3 and TRBJ2-1; 9 bases map to TRBD1. Germline loops: CDR1 ENHRY, CDR2 SYGVKD. The CDR3 spans 16 residues. V shed 0 bases, J shed 6 bases, and the junction held 6 bases outside the gene matches. CDR3 sequence reads: CAISESKDRGFNEQFF. As DNA, the CDR3 is TGTGCCATCAGTGAGTCAAAGGACAGGGGATTCAATGAGCAGTTCTTC.

The J gene is TRBJ2-3, the V gene TRBV2, with 9 bases matching TRBD2. This CDR3 is 15 amino acids long. J gave up 6 bases and V 7 bases, and 11 bases lay outside the gene matches. CDR1 is SNHLY and CDR2 is FYNNEI in the germline V gene. CDR3 DNA: TGTGCCAGCAAGCTTCGGTCTAGCGGGGTGGATACGCAGTATTTT. Translated: CASKLRSSGVDTQYF.

This sequence joins TRBV28 and TRBJ1-1; 11 nucleotides align to TRBD1. Germline CDR1 reads MDHEN; CDR2 reads SYDVKM. J gave up 6 bases and V 7 bases, and 10 bases lay outside the gene matches. The CDR3 spans 15 residues. The CDR3 region has the DNA TGTGCCAGCATTGAGCATGGACAGGGGGCGGCTGAAGCTTTCTTT. Translating it yields CASIEHGQGAAEAFF.

The chain has TRBV18 and TRBJ1-4; D remains ambiguous. CDR1 is KGHSH, CDR2 LQKENI, per germline. The V gene lost 3 bases and the J gene lost 8 bases, with 16 bases spanning the gap. There are 15 residues in the CDR3. The CDR3 protein is CASSPRGPAAEKLFF. Written as DNA, the CDR3 is TGTGCCAGCTCACCCCGCGGTCCGGCGGCGGAAAAACTGTTTTTT.

The V gene is TRBV30, the J gene TRBJ1-5, with D possibly TRBD1 on 5 matching bases. The germline CDR1 and CDR2 sequences are GTSNPN and SVGIG (reference sequence). Deletions cut 2 bases from V and 5 bases from J, with 10 bases between. This CDR3 is built from 13 residues. In DNA form, the CDR3 reads TGTGCCTGGAGTAGAGAGGGGCATCAGCCCCAGCATTTT. Protein: CAWSREGHQPQHF.

The V call is TRBV7-8, the J call TRBJ2-7; no reliable D call. Trimming shortened V by 3 bases and J by 1 base, and 7 bases separated the two germline ends. Germline V lookup: CDR1 SGHVS, CDR2 FQNEAQ. CDR3 size: 13 residues. CDR3 region: CASSFGGSYEQYF. DNA of the CDR3: TGTGCCAGCAGCTTCGGCGGTTCCTACGAGCAGTACTTC.

CDR3: CSVAARSTDTQYF. CDR3 DNA: TGCAGCGTTGCGGCTCGAAGCACAGATACGCAGTATTTT. The chain joins TRBV29-1 to TRBJ2-3; D remains ambiguous. The germline V gene encodes CDR1 SQVTM and CDR2 ANQGSEA. The CDR3 consists of 13 residues. V lost 4 bases, J lost 0 bases, and 8 bases lay in between.

The CDR3 region has the DNA TGTGCCAGCAGAGGACAGGGGAACCAAGAGACCCAGTACTTC. The encoded protein is CASRGQGNQETQYF. The gene calls are TRBV5-5 and TRBJ2-5, with 9 bases identical to TRBD1. CDR3 size: 14 residues. The junction had 2 bases not matched to a gene; V was cut back by 5 bases and J by 0 bases. Germline V CDR1 and CDR2: SGHKS, YYEKEE (reference sequence).

The rearrangement joins TRBV10-3 to TRBJ2-5; 7 bases align to TRBD1. The CDR3 spans 13 residues. Germline lookup yields CDR1 ENHRY and CDR2 SYGVKD. V gave up 6 bases and J gave up 2 bases; unmatched junction bases: 3. For the CDR3, the DNA is TGTGCCATCAGCCGGACAGGTCAAGAGACCCAGTACTTC. Protein sequence: CAISRTGQETQYF.

The rearrangement links TRBV28 to TRBJ2-7, with 12 bases that match TRBD2. The V gene's germline CDR1 is MDHEN and CDR2 SYDVKM. J was trimmed by 6 bases and V by 2 bases; bases with no gene match: 11. This CDR3 spans 17 amino acids. The CDR3 sequence: CASSLGLAGPTTSEQYF. The CDR3 DNA follows: TGTGCCAGCAGTTTAGGACTAGCGGGACCTACGACTTCCGAGCAGTACTTC.

The chain carries TRBV27 and TRBJ2-1, with 11 bases fitting TRBD2. The CDR3 loop spans 15 amino acids. V trimming: 5 bases; J trimming: 6 bases; junction bases outside the gene matches: 6. Germline V lookup: CDR1 MNHEY, CDR2 SMNVEV (reference sequence). The CDR3 spells CASSQTSGRVNEQFF. CDR3 in DNA: TGTGCCAGCAGTCAAACTAGCGGGAGAGTCAATGAGCAGTTCTTC.

The gene calls are TRBV27 and TRBJ1-4, with D uncertain. Trimming took 7 bases from V and 2 from J, leaving 14 bases between them. The CDR3 covers 15 residues. In germline, CDR1 is MNHEY, CDR2 SMNVEV (reference sequence). The CDR3 spells CASTFSGSTNEKLFF. The CDR3 DNA follows: TGTGCCAGCACCTTCTCCGGGTCCACTAATGAAAAACTGTTTTTT.

This chain joins TRBV28 and TRBJ2-7, with a weak D call TRBD2 (6 bases). Germline assignment: CDR1 MDHEN and CDR2 SYDVKM. The CDR3 spans 16 residues. Deletions cut 5 bases from V and 4 bases from J, with 21 bases between. CDR3 sequence (DNA): TGTGCCAGCAGTCCCCCTACGGCCGCTCTAGCGTACGAGCAGTACTTC. Residues: CASSPPTAALAYEQYF.

This chain's CDR3 is CATSREAGKNTEAFF. The CDR3 DNA is TGTGCCACCAGCAGAGAGGCGGGGAAGAACACTGAAGCTTTCTTT. The chain couples TRBV15 to TRBJ1-1; no clear D gene. CDR1 and CDR2 (germline): LNHNV, YYDKDF (reference sequence). The CDR3 has 15 residues. Trimming left V 0 bases short and J 1 base short, with 9 bases between.

In nucleotides, the CDR3 is TGTGCCAGCAGGACGGGACAGTACACCGGGGAGCTGTTTTTT. Protein sequence: CASRTGQYTGELFF. The genes are TRBV6-5 and TRBJ2-2; TRBD1 agrees at 7 bases. This CDR3 has 14 amino acids. In germline, CDR1 is MNHEY, CDR2 SVGAGI. V shed 6 bases and J 3 bases; nucleotides not matched to a gene: 4.

This rearrangement joins TRBV28 to TRBJ2-2, with 7 bases that match TRBD1. J gave up 4 bases and V 7 bases, and 6 bases lay outside the gene matches. The CDR3 loop spans 14 amino acids. Per the germline V gene, CDR1 is MDHEN and CDR2 is SYDVKM. The CDR3 is CASKRTGGTGELFF. DNA for the CDR3: TGTGCCAGCAAAAGGACAGGCGGCACCGGGGAGCTGTTTTTT.

This clone was observed a single time. The gene calls are TRBV18 and TRBJ2-7; 14 nucleotides align to TRBD2. The CDR3 extends over 17 amino acids. V was clipped by 4 bases and J by 0 bases; unmatched bases: 5. Germline values: CDR1 KGHSH, CDR2 LQKENI. DNA for the CDR3: TGTGCCAGCTCACAAGGGACTAGCGGGAGTTTCTCCTACGAGCAGTACTTC. It yields the protein CASSQGTSGSFSYEQYF.

The V call is TRBV19, the J call TRBJ1-4; 7 nucleotides align to TRBD1. The CDR3 runs 16 residues. J was trimmed by 4 bases and V by 3 bases; bases with no gene match: 8. The germline V gene has CDR1 LNHDA and CDR2 SQIVND (reference sequence). CDR3 residues: CASSIPDRRINEKLFF. The CDR3 bases are TGTGCCAGTAGTATTCCGGACAGGCGGATTAATGAAAAACTGTTTTTT.

The V call is TRBV5-4, the J call TRBJ2-3; tentatively, D is TRBD1 or TRBD2 (6 bases each). CDR3 length: 16 residues. Trimming pared 2 bases from V and 3 bases from J, leaving 16 bases between. Germline values: CDR1 SGHNT, CDR2 YYREEE (reference sequence). The DNA for the CDR3 is TGTGCCAGCAGCTTATTCATCGGGGGCCGGACAGATACGCAGTATTTT. Its protein is CASSLFIGGRTDTQYF. The variable domain in full, completed from reference TRBV5-4 and TRBJ2-3, reads ETGVTQSPTHLIKTRGQQVTLRCSSQSGHNTVSWYQQALGQGPQFIFQYYREEENGRGNFPPRFSGLQFPNYSSELNVNALELDDSALYLCASSLFIGGRTDTQYFGPGTRLTVL.

The genes are TRBV3-1 (or the pseudogene TRBV3-2) and TRBJ2-3; a weak D match, TRBD2 (6 bases). Trimming pared 4 bases from V and 8 bases from J, leaving 25 bases between. Germline V gene sequence: CDR1 LGHDT, CDR2 YNNKEL (reference sequence). The CDR3 spans 17 residues. The CDR3, as DNA: TGTGCCAGCAGCCCAGGAGGGGTCCGGACGGGCGGTGTTACGCAGTATTTT. Residues: CASSPGGVRTGGVTQYF.

The chain recombines TRBV28 with TRBJ2-3, with 8 bases aligning to TRBD2. Per the germline V gene, CDR1 is MDHEN and CDR2 is SYDVKM. Trimming took 1 base from V and 1 from J; bases not matched to a gene: 10. The CDR3 is 18 amino acids. For the CDR3, the DNA is TGTGCCAGCAGTTTATCTCTCCAAGCGGGGGACCGCACAGATACGCAGTATTTT. Protein: CASSLSLQAGDRTDTQYF.

As to this clone: Other DNA sequences of this sample code for an identical CDR3. The J gene is TRBJ1-5, the V gene TRBV12-3 or TRBV12-4; D gene uncertain. The CDR3 has 12 amino acids. Trimming shortened V by 3 bases and J by 3 bases, and 3 bases separated the two germline ends. CDR3 in amino acids: CASSFSNQPQHF. DNA of the CDR3: TGTGCCAGCAGTTTTTCCAATCAGCCCCAGCATTTT.

The chain links TRBV30 to TRBJ2-2, with 7 bases identical to TRBD2. This CDR3 has 14 residues. With 4 bases clipped from V and 3 bases from J, the junction kept 5 bases outside the gene matches. CDR1 is GTSNPN and CDR2 is SVGIG in the germline V gene (reference sequence). The CDR3 coding sequence is TGTGCCTGGATTCCGGGACTATACACCGGGGAGCTGTTTTTT. This encodes CAWIPGLYTGELFF.

The CDR3 loop is CASSWTGSNGSPLHF. The CDR3 DNA sequence: TGTGCCAGCAGTTGGACAGGGAGTAACGGTTCACCCCTCCACTTT. This chain joins TRBV6-2 or TRBV6-3 and TRBJ1-6; TRBD1 agrees at 8 bases. The CDR3 sequence is 15 residues long. Unmatched junction bases numbered 8, after V lost 4 bases and J lost 9 bases. Looked up from germline, CDR1 is MNHEY and CDR2 is SVGEGT.

J is TRBJ1-6 and V is TRBV2; possibly TRBD1 for D (6 bases). V was clipped by 5 bases and J by 6 bases, with 14 bases between them. Germline loops: CDR1 SNHLY, CDR2 FYNNEI. This CDR3 has 15 residues. For the CDR3, the DNA is TGTGCCAGCAGTCAGGGGACTCTCTCTAATTCACCCCTCCACTTT. Translated: CASSQGTLSNSPLHF.

The V call is TRBV10-2, the J call TRBJ1-4; 9 nucleotides match TRBD1. The CDR3 is 16 residues long. V gave up 2 bases and J gave up 7 bases; unmatched junction bases: 8. Germline V lookup: CDR1 WSHSY, CDR2 SAAADI. CDR3 sequence reads: CASSEQTGGYGEKLFF. In DNA, the CDR3 is TGCGCCAGCAGTGAGCAAACAGGGGGCTATGGTGAAAAACTGTTTTTT.

This chain links TRBV7-9 with TRBJ2-7, with D unclear. The V and J ends lost 0 bases and 3 bases respectively, with 9 bases between them. Germline V gene lookup returns CDR1 SEHNR and CDR2 FQNEAQ (reference sequence). This CDR3 has 14 residues. The CDR3 nucleotides read TGTGCCAGCAGCTTAGCTGTGAGACGCTACGAGCAGTACTTC. This encodes CASSLAVRRYEQYF.

The rearrangement links TRBV5-1 to TRBJ2-7; D call uncertain. Germline V gene lookup returns CDR1 SGHRS and CDR2 YFSETQ. The CDR3 runs 10 residues. Trimming left V 6 bases short and J 3 bases short, with 4 bases between. Written as DNA, the CDR3 is TGCGCCAGCAACCACTACGAGCAGTACTTC. Protein sequence: CASNHYEQYF.